These 11 T cell receptor beta chains originate from one sample sequenced in a study of neurological immune-mediated disorders. As to time point: longitudinal time-point 3. Via MiXCR, TCRdb re-called the 5' RACE reads, giving one row per CDR3 protein. Counted here are approximately 89,000 distinct CDR3 sequences, roughly 4.5% occurring once; the ten biggest clones make up 5% to 6%. Input material: PBMCs. The receptors stem from a woman in her fifties or sixties with multiple sclerosis.

This clonotype was observed many times. This chain connects TRBV5-1 to TRBJ2-5, with 8 bases matching TRBD2. This CDR3 has 17 amino acids. Germline assignment: CDR1 SGHRS and CDR2 YFSETQ. Germline trimming cut 4 bases from V and 4 bases from J; bases unmatched to any gene: 15. CDR3 amino acids: CASSGSRERGFLETQYF. CDR3 in DNA: TGCGCCAGCAGCGGTTCTCGGGAGCGGGGGTTTTTAGAGACCCAGTACTTC. The full variable domain, rest sourced from reference TRBV5-1 and TRBJ2-5, is KAGVTQTPRYLIKTRGQQVTLSCSPISGHRSVSWYQQTPGQGLQFLFEYFSETQRNKGNFPGRFSGRQFSNSRSEMNVSTLELGDSALYLCASSGSRERGFLETQYFGPGTRLLVL.

This clonotype was recorded at least ten times. The chain couples TRBV5-1 to TRBJ2-5, with D perhaps matching TRBD2 (5 bases). The V and J ends lost 4 bases and 0 bases respectively, with 10 bases between them. This CDR3 is 14 amino acids long. CDR1 and CDR2 from the germline V gene are SGHRS and YFSETQ. CDR3 amino acids: CASSPRADQETQYF. CDR3 nucleotides: TGCGCCAGCAGCCCCCGAGCGGACCAAGAGACCCAGTACTTC. The whole variable domain, filled in from reference TRBV5-1 and TRBJ2-5, reads KAGVTQTPRYLIKTRGQQVTLSCSPISGHRSVSWYQQTPGQGLQFLFEYFSETQRNKGNFPGRFSGRQFSNSRSEMNVSTLELGDSALYLCASSPRADQETQYFGPGTRLLVL.

This clonotype was detected many times. This chain uses TRBV6-6 with TRBJ2-1, with D possibly being TRBD2 (5 bases). The germline V gene has CDR1 MNHNY and CDR2 SVGAGI (reference sequence). V lost 0 bases and J 8 bases, leaving 14 bases between the germline ends. The CDR3 consists of 15 residues. The CDR3 region is CASSYSALASDEQFF. The CDR3 nucleotides read TGTGCCAGCAGTTACTCGGCGCTAGCCTCGGATGAGCAGTTCTTC.

This clonotype has a count of ten or more. The rearrangement joins TRBV3-1 to TRBJ2-3; possible D gene TRBD2, 7 bases. The CDR3 extends over 18 amino acids. Trimming removed 4 bases at V and 0 bases at J, with 20 bases between. Germline V CDR1 and CDR2: LGHDT, YNNKEL (reference sequence). The CDR3 region has the DNA TGTGCCAGCAGCCCGACTCCACGGGGGGCCTCTAGCACAGATACGCAGTATTTT. The encoded protein is CASSPTPRGASSTDTQYF.

This clonotype was seen many times. V and J are TRBV20-1 and TRBJ2-5; a possible D gene is TRBD2 (6 bases). This CDR3 has 13 amino acids. V lost 2 bases and J 4 bases, leaving 11 bases between the germline ends. Germline V gene sequence: CDR1 DFQATT, CDR2 SNEGSKA (reference sequence). Here the CDR3 DNA reads TGCAGTGCTAGACTGTTCGGGGGAGAGACCCAGTACTTC. Residues: CSARLFGGETQYF.

This clonotype was detected ten times or more. The gene calls are TRBV7-9 and TRBJ1-1, with D perhaps matching TRBD1 (5 bases). Germline loops: CDR1 SEHNR, CDR2 FQNEAQ (reference sequence). The CDR3 spans 13 residues. The germline V and J ends were trimmed by 4 bases and 4 bases, with 10 bases remaining between them. CDR3 in amino acids: CASSSGRITEAFF. The CDR3 nucleotides read TGTGCCAGCAGCTCGGGACGGATCACTGAAGCTTTCTTT.

The table lists this clonotype with many counts. The V and J genes are TRBV3-1 and TRBJ1-1; D gene ambiguous. V was trimmed by 2 bases and J by 4 bases, leaving 8 bases between them. This CDR3 is 13 amino acids long. Germline CDR1 and CDR2: LGHDT and YNNKEL (reference sequence). CDR3 region: CASSQKEVTEAFF. In nucleotides, the CDR3 is TGTGCCAGCAGCCAAAAAGAAGTCACTGAAGCTTTCTTT.

This clonotype was counted at least ten times. The chain recombines TRBV29-1 with TRBJ1-2, with 10 nucleotides matching TRBD1. The CDR3 sequence is 12 residues long. The J segment lost 6 bases and the V segment lost 8 bases, leaving 6 bases of the junction unmatched. The V gene's germline CDR1 is SQVTM and CDR2 ANQGSEA. This CDR3 is CSHPGTGDGYTF. The CDR3 DNA sequence: TGCAGCCATCCCGGGACAGGGGATGGCTACACCTTC.

This clonotype was seen repeatedly, ten times or more. The chain has TRBV5-6 and TRBJ1-1; D unresolved. V lost 1 base, J lost 0 bases, and 7 bases lay in between. This CDR3 spans 14 amino acids. CDR1 SGHDT and CDR2 YYEEEE come from the germline V gene. The CDR3 coding sequence is TGTGCCAGCAGCTTGCCGGGGATGAACACTGAAGCTTTCTTT. This sequence encodes CASSLPGMNTEAFF.

This clonotype was found many times. The chain couples TRBV20-1 to TRBJ2-1; 12 nucleotides align to TRBD2. Trimming at V came to 3 bases and at J to 3 bases, leaving 6 bases not matched to a gene. The CDR3 runs 16 residues. Per the germline V gene, CDR1 is DFQATT and CDR2 is SNEGSKA (reference sequence). CDR3 in amino acids: CSARELAGGIYNEQFF. Here the CDR3 DNA reads TGCAGTGCTAGGGAACTAGCGGGGGGTATCTACAATGAGCAGTTCTTC.

This clonotype has ten or more counts. The chain's CDR3 is CASSLVWRGAYNEQFF. The CDR3, as DNA: TGTGCCAGCAGCTTAGTGTGGCGGGGGGCGTACAATGAGCAGTTCTTC. J is TRBJ2-1 and V is TRBV11-2; 8 bases map to TRBD2. CDR1 and CDR2 from the germline V gene are SGHAT and FQNNGV. V lost 1 base and J lost 4; bases outside the gene matches: 6. The CDR3 extends over 16 amino acids.